This TCR beta chain comes out of a study of blood T cell repertoires in COVID-19. Turning to the study itself: Acute and convalescent COVID-19 samples came from the United States, Italy and Spain.

In the original workflow: It was from reference gene primer amplification that nucleated cell counts were estimated. Repertoires were generated with immunoSEQ multiplex PCR, while TCRdb's copy carries only in-frame clones and drops some. That table supplies the V and J calls and clone size; D and trimming were determined from the DNA. The sample lists over 250,000 clones, around nine tenths occurring once. The study drew participants aged about 18 to 89 years from approximately 25 US areas. In Cohort 3, a recovered donor had either two negative PCRs, clearance, or symptom resolution. V was shortened by 3 bases and J by 8 bases, with 8 bases between the two germline ends. The CDR3 contains 12 residues. Germline values: CDR1 KGHSH, CDR2 LQKENI.

J is TRBJ2-1 and V is TRBV18; D is possibly TRBD2 (6 bases). The receptor was derived from a woman aged 18-30 years who had recovered from COVID-19. The sample was PBMCs or T cells enriched from blood (not recorded which). CDR3 protein: CASSPRGDEQFF. CDR3 nucleotides: TGTGCCAGCTCACCGCGGGGCGATGAGCAGTTCTTC.